This T cell receptor beta chain originates from a study of Graves' ophthalmopathy and Graves' hyperthyroidism. Whole-study context: Untreated patients at initial diagnosis provided peripheral blood.

Findings of the study overall: It was with approximately 69% sensitivity and just under 75% specificity that the model predicted ophthalmopathy progression.

J gave up 7 bases and V 7 bases, and 9 bases lay outside the gene matches. The CDR3 runs to 13 residues. Germline V gene lookup returns CDR1 MNHEY and CDR2 SMNVEV (reference sequence). CDR3 regions of TCR beta were amplified from RNA transcripts. An opening RT-PCR round employed HTBI primers and preceded a second-round multiplex PCR. TCRdb recomputed calls from the multiplex PCR reads with MiXCR, one row per CDR3 protein. This table holds hundreds of thousands of distinct CDR3 sequences, 15% found once. This clonotype was recorded a few times. Its antigen is unknown. The chain carries TRBV27 and TRBJ1-1, with 7 nucleotides matching TRBD1. The sequence came from a woman under 30 with stable Graves' hyperthyroidism. Material: peripheral blood. The CDR3 DNA sequence: TGTGCCAGCACCACCGGGACAGAATTTGAAGCTTTCTTT. Amino acid sequence: CASTTGTEFEAFF.